The 25 T cell receptor beta chains given below trace back to one sample, sequenced in a study of T-cell reconstitution after alpha-beta-depleted transplantation in children. The library targeted TCRbeta and was prepared with unique molecular identifiers. TCRdb re-analysed the PCR reads in MiXCR, keeping a single row per CDR3 protein. Of 900,000 or so distinct CDR3 sequences listed, 15% to 20% are singletons. Sequenced here: PBMCs, mostly from graft donor cells, sampled 360 days after TCRalphabeta/CD19-depleted stem cell transplant. The receptors stem from a male patient aged 10 to 17 who had a stem cell transplant for acute lymphoblastic leukemia, so the T cells may come from the graft donor.

This clonotype was detected only a few times. The chain has TRBV5-1 and TRBJ1-2; TRBD1 aligns across 11 bases. V was pared by 2 bases and J by 6 bases, with 6 bases of the junction left unmatched. The CDR3 loop spans 15 amino acids. CDR1 is SGHRS, CDR2 YFSETQ, per germline. CDR3 in amino acids: CASSLGTGGRHGYTF. The CDR3 DNA reads TGCGCCAGCAGCTTAGGGACAGGGGGACGGCATGGCTACACCTTC.

This clonotype occurred a few times. The chain carries TRBV5-1 and TRBJ2-7, with 11 bases matching TRBD2. The CDR3 totals 18 residues. J gave up 0 bases and V 3 bases, and 11 bases lay outside the gene matches. Per the germline V gene, CDR1 is SGHRS and CDR2 is YFSETQ. The CDR3 here is CASSSSIGLAGFSYEQYF. CDR3 in DNA: TGCGCCAGCAGCTCGAGTATCGGACTAGCGGGCTTCTCCTACGAGCAGTACTTC.

This clonotype was found a few times. This chain uses TRBV5-1 with TRBJ2-3; a possible D gene is TRBD2 (6 bases). Germline CDR1 is SGHRS and CDR2 is YFSETQ. This CDR3 region has 16 residues. V was cut by 2 bases and J by 2 bases, with 15 bases left in between. The CDR3 protein is CASSFHGLTITDTQYF. The CDR3 DNA reads TGCGCCAGCAGCTTTCATGGACTAACGATCACAGATACGCAGTATTTT.

In this sample, this clonotype turned up a few times. V is TRBV11-2 and J is TRBJ2-7; D gene uncertain. Germline-derived CDR1 and CDR2 are SGHAT and FQNNGV. V was shortened by 2 bases and J by 1 base, with 15 bases between the two germline ends. The CDR3 runs to 16 residues. CDR3: CASSLTHGFSSYEQYF. The DNA for the CDR3 is TGTGCCAGCAGCTTAACTCATGGGTTCTCTTCCTACGAGCAGTACTTC.

This chain connects TRBV5-1 to TRBJ2-3, with D possibly being TRBD1 (5 bases). Per germline, CDR1 SGHRS and CDR2 YFSETQ. The length of the CDR3 is 17 residues. Trimming removed 0 bases at V and 2 bases at J, with 16 bases between. The DNA of the CDR3 is TGCGCCAGCAGCTTGGAGGACACCTTAAAGAACACAGATACGCAGTATTTT. It codes for CASSLEDTLKNTDTQYF.

The chain combines TRBV5-1 with TRBJ2-1; 7 bases agree with TRBD1. The CDR3 loop spans 19 amino acids. V shed 3 bases, J shed 4 bases, and the junction held 19 bases outside the gene matches. From germline, CDR1 is SGHRS and CDR2 YFSETQ. This chain's CDR3 is CASSSEGGPHPSAYNEQFF. The CDR3 nucleotides read TGCGCCAGCAGCTCCGAAGGGGGCCCCCACCCCAGCGCGTACAATGAGCAGTTCTTC.

Only a few counts were recorded for this clonotype. This chain uses TRBV5-1 with TRBJ1-1; D possibly corresponds to TRBD1 (5 bases). The germline gives CDR1 SGHRS, CDR2 YFSETQ. The CDR3 is made up of 12 amino acids. Trimming took 7 bases from V and 5 from J, leaving 12 bases between them. The chain's CDR3 is CASRIEGTEAFF. The CDR3 DNA follows: TGCGCCAGCCGGATTGAGGGGACTGAAGCTTTCTTT.

Only a few counts were recorded for this clonotype. The chain combines TRBV3-1 with TRBJ2-1; D is possibly TRBD1 or TRBD2 (5 bases each). The CDR3 sequence is 18 residues long. Germline V gene sequence: CDR1 LGHDT, CDR2 YNNKEL (reference sequence). The V end was cut by 1 base, the J end by 7 bases, with 23 bases between. The CDR3 reads CASSQGDGRILLGNEQFF. CDR3 bases: TGTGCCAGCAGCCAAGGGGACGGTAGGATTTTGTTAGGAAATGAGCAGTTCTTC.

This chain links TRBV5-4 with TRBJ2-3, with D unresolved. V was clipped by 4 bases and J by 14 bases, with 14 bases between them. The germline CDR1 and CDR2 sequences are SGHNT and YYREEE (reference sequence). The CDR3 consists of 11 residues. The DNA for the CDR3 is TGTGCCAGCAGCCCTGGTTCCCCCTGGTATTTT. It translates to CASSPGSPWYF.

The V gene is TRBV6-1, the J gene TRBJ2-5; 9 bases agree with TRBD2. This CDR3 region has 17 residues. V was pared by 6 bases and J by 1 base, with 12 bases of the junction left unmatched. Germline V gives CDR1 MNHNS, CDR2 SASEGT. Written as DNA, the CDR3 is TGTGCCAGCAGCCCTAGGCGTAGCGGGAGACCCCAAGAGACCCAGTACTTC. It codes for CASSPRRSGRPQETQYF.

Worth noting for this clonotype: A junction end diverges from the germline sequence, so it may reflect a read error. The DNA for the CDR3 is TGCGCCAGCAGCCCCACTGTCGTTTCCTACGAGCAGTGCTTC. Translated: CASSPTVVSYEQCF. The chain has TRBV5-1 and TRBJ2-7; D ambiguous. This CDR3 spans 14 amino acids. Germline CDR1 and CDR2: SGHRS and YFSETQ.

This chain links TRBV19 with TRBJ1-1, with D possibly being TRBD1 (5 bases). The CDR3 length is 13 residues. CDR1 and CDR2 (germline): LNHDA, SQIVND (reference sequence). With 5 bases removed from V and 4 bases from J, the gap between germline ends came to 11 bases. Here the CDR3 DNA reads TGTGCCAGTAGTCCAACAGGATTCACTGAAGCTTTCTTT. Translation: CASSPTGFTEAFF.

The V gene is TRBV5-1, the J gene TRBJ1-2; D ambiguous. V dropped 4 bases and J dropped 6 bases, with 22 bases sitting between them. The germline gives CDR1 SGHRS, CDR2 YFSETQ. This CDR3 region has 16 residues. As DNA, the CDR3 is TGCGCCAGCAGCCTGACTTTGACCCGTTCATCAAATGGCTACACCTTC. It is translated as CASSLTLTRSSNGYTF. The full variable domain, completed using reference TRBV5-1 and TRBJ1-2, is KAGVTQTPRYLIKTRGQQVTLSCSPISGHRSVSWYQQTPGQGLQFLFEYFSETQRNKGNFPGRFSGRQFSNSRSEMNVSTLELGDSALYLCASSLTLTRSSNGYTFGSGTRLTVV.

This clonotype was counted a few times. The V gene is TRBV7-6, the J gene TRBJ2-1, with D perhaps matching TRBD2 (5 bases). Between the trimmed V and J ends, which lost 4 bases and 4 bases, there was a span of 17 bases. Germline V gives CDR1 SGHVS, CDR2 FNYEAQ. There are 16 residues in the CDR3. The CDR3 coding sequence is TGTGCCAGCAGCTCCCCCCTGAGGGCGATTTACAATGAGCAGTTCTTC. Amino acid sequence: CASSSPLRAIYNEQFF.

This clonotype was detected a few times. This chain links TRBV4-2 with TRBJ2-2; no reliable D call. The CDR3 is 16 residues long. V was trimmed by 0 bases and J by 2 bases, leaving 10 bases between them. Germline V gene lookup returns CDR1 LGHNA and CDR2 YNFKEQ. Written as DNA, the CDR3 is TGTGCCAGCAGCCAAGATGGAGACTTCAACACCGGGGAGCTGTTTTTT. Residues: CASSQDGDFNTGELFF.

This chain uses TRBV4-1 with TRBJ2-1; D ambiguous. Germline CDR1 is MGHRA and CDR2 is YSYEKL. The germline V and J ends were trimmed by 0 bases and 10 bases, with 7 bases remaining between them. The CDR3 sequence is 12 residues long. DNA of the CDR3: TGCGCCAGCAGCCAAGATCCGGAAGAGCAGTTCTTC. Its translation: CASSQDPEEQFF.

The chain uses TRBV7-2 and TRBJ2-3; no clear D gene. The length of the CDR3 is 15 residues. Germline-derived CDR1 and CDR2 are SGHTA and FQGNSA. Trimming removed 5 bases from V and 2 bases from J, with 14 bases in between. DNA of the CDR3: TGTGCCAGCAGCCTATATTCGGACCTCACAGATACGCAGTATTTT. It codes for CASSLYSDLTDTQYF.

This clonotype has a handful of counts. The chain has TRBV29-1 and TRBJ2-3; 7 nucleotides agree with TRBD2. The CDR3 totals 13 residues. The ends lost 8 bases at V and 2 bases at J; junction bases unmatched: 7. Germline lookup yields CDR1 SQVTM and CDR2 ANQGSEA. This CDR3 is CSYQLADTDTQYF. For the CDR3, the DNA is TGCAGCTACCAGCTAGCGGACACAGATACGCAGTATTTT.

This clonotype has just a few counts. The J gene is TRBJ2-7, the V gene TRBV27; D possibly corresponds to TRBD1 (5 bases). Trimming took off 6 bases at V and 7 bases at J, with 19 bases between the two ends. CDR1 and CDR2 (germline): MNHEY, SMNVEV (reference sequence). CDR3 length: 14 amino acids. This CDR3 is CASSHQGSSSEQYF. CDR3 DNA: TGTGCCAGCAGCCACCAGGGTTCTTCGAGTGAGCAGTACTTC.

The chain recombines TRBV10-2 with TRBJ2-7; 8 nucleotides agree with TRBD1. The CDR3 sequence is 15 residues long. J lost 2 bases, V lost 7 bases, and 10 bases had no gene match. The germline V gene encodes CDR1 WSHSY and CDR2 SAAADI. The CDR3 DNA follows: TGCGCCAGCAAGCAGGGGGCTGGCGGTACCTACGAGCAGTACTTC. Protein: CASKQGAGGTYEQYF.

This clonotype showed up just a few times. CDR3 in amino acids: CASSAPFGLASEQFF. DNA for the CDR3: TGTGCCAGCAGCGCACCCTTTGGACTAGCGAGTGAGCAGTTCTTC. V and J are TRBV9 and TRBJ2-1; 9 nucleotides line up with TRBD2. This CDR3 has 15 amino acids. V gave up 3 bases and J gave up 9 bases; unmatched junction bases: 10. In germline, CDR1 is SGDLS, CDR2 YYNGEE. Using reference TRBV9 and TRBJ2-1 for the parts outside the CDR3, the full variable domain is DSGVTQTPKHLITATGQRVTLRCSPRSGDLSVYWYQQSLDQGLQFLIQYYNGEERAKGNILERFSAQQFPDLHSELNLSSLELGDSALYFCASSAPFGLASEQFFGPGTRLTVL.

In DNA form, the CDR3 reads TGCAGTGCTACCCCGGGACAGGGTGGGTACGAGCAGTACTTC. Translation gives CSATPGQGGYEQYF. The chain joins TRBV20-1 to TRBJ2-7, with 9 bases that match TRBD1. Germline V gene lookup returns CDR1 DFQATT and CDR2 SNEGSKA (reference sequence). This CDR3 is 14 amino acids long. The V gene end was trimmed by 4 bases and the J gene end by 4 bases; junction bases not matched to a gene: 8.

The genes are TRBV5-1 and TRBJ2-7, with D perhaps TRBD2 (5 bases). Germline V gene lookup returns CDR1 SGHRS and CDR2 YFSETQ. Trimming removed 3 bases at V and 1 base at J, with 14 bases between. The CDR3 consists of 15 residues. CDR3 in amino acids: CASSWGGGGSYEQYF. The CDR3 region has the DNA TGCGCCAGCAGCTGGGGTGGAGGCGGTTCCTACGAGCAGTACTTC. The complete variable domain, with remaining parts taken from reference TRBV5-1 and TRBJ2-7, reads KAGVTQTPRYLIKTRGQQVTLSCSPISGHRSVSWYQQTPGQGLQFLFEYFSETQRNKGNFPGRFSGRQFSNSRSEMNVSTLELGDSALYLCASSWGGGGSYEQYFGPGTRLTVT.

This clonotype was seen a few times. The chain combines TRBV6-5 with TRBJ2-2; D ambiguous. V gave up 3 bases and J gave up 1 base, with 9 bases separating them. CDR3 size: 15 residues. Germline values: CDR1 MNHEY, CDR2 SVGAGI. The CDR3 region is CASSYHVQNTGELFF. CDR3 nucleotide sequence: TGTGCCAGCAGTTATCACGTACAGAACACCGGGGAGCTGTTTTTT.

This clonotype showed up just a few times. The chain carries TRBV24-1 and TRBJ2-2; possibly TRBD1 for D (5 bases). CDR1 and CDR2 from the germline V gene are KGHDR and SFDVKD. The CDR3 is 14 residues long. The V and J ends lost 3 bases and 3 bases respectively, with 7 bases between them. The CDR3 DNA sequence: TGTGCCACCAGTGATATAGGGGACACCGGGGAGCTGTTTTTT. Protein product: CATSDIGDTGELFF.